This T cell receptor (beta chain) originates from a study of blood T cell repertoires in COVID-19 (dated by TCRdb to about 2020). Regarding the complete study: Samples covering the acute and convalescent phases of COVID-19 were provided by collaborators in the United States, Italy and Spain. The prospective study material was composed of cDNA or gDNA derived from T cells, B-cell-depleted T cells, or PBMCs. Subjects who had been exposed to COVID-19, were actively infected with it, or had recovered from it provided the deeply sampled blood TCRbeta repertoires that made up the dataset. The repertoires were released in a freely available public database meant as a resource for research on the immune response to SARS-CoV-2. The samples were drawn from the first 160 participants of the ongoing ImmuneRACE study and from roughly 1,300 subjects provided by 6 global collaborators. Nearly every sample came with metadata listing a de-identified subject ID, COVID-19 status, age in years and sex. Where available, HLA class I and class II types were taken from metadata supplied by the sample provider and were not determined by assay-based typing.

TCRbeta CDR3 regions were amplified from genomic DNA using the immunoSEQ Assay, a bias-controlled multiplex PCR. Under the source paper's analysis protocol: Within the assay, amplification of reference gene primers was used to estimate how many nucleated cells each sample contained. To quantify the absolute abundance of each unique TCRbeta CDR3 rearrangement, sequence reads were collapsed and filtered. For each sample, productive Simpson clonality was calculated as the square root of Simpson's diversity index across productive rearrangements. This immuneACCESS table, as held by TCRdb, lists in-frame sequences with V and J called but not all clones. Of the missing ones, under half trace to an unresolved V gene in checked studies; the others have no known cause. The V and J calls and clone size are taken from that table; D and trimming were inferred from the DNA. The sample data list 35,000 to 50,000 clones, and more than 70% of these were observed just once. The top ten clones comprise over 3.5% of the sample.

Broader findings and caveats from the paper: How much clinical and demographic metadata was included differed by source and by participant, and the metadata was provided uncurated.

Points on this clone: Its specific antigen is unknown. No base qualities exist here, and no much larger clone lies one base off it.

Inclusive of the bounding cysteine and phenylalanine, the CDR3 is 14 residues long. The DNA shown is the 42-base CDR3, in frame from base 1. The germline V gene specifies SGDLS as CDR1 and YYNGEE as CDR2. Deletion took 0 bases off V and 0 bases off J, with a span of 6 bases between the germline ends. Collaborating institutions collected whole blood in K2EDTA tubes following their own protocols. Collaborator samples were shipped for TCRbeta analysis as frozen whole blood, isolated PBMCs, or DNA extracted from either sample type. The TCR was taken from a human donor in a cohort sampled during active COVID-19. Sequenced material: peripheral blood. The chain joins TRBV9 to TRBJ1-1; the D gene cannot be named for sure. The CDR3 corresponds to CASSVAGLNTEAFF. The nucleotides read TGTGCCAGCAGCGTAGCGGGTTTGAACACTGAAGCTTTCTTT.